One sample yielded the 28 T cell receptor beta chains listed below, sequenced in a study of cytomegalovirus exposure and HLA in healthy donors. The primer mix had 60 Vbeta and 13 Jbeta primers. Method: immunoSEQ multiplex PCR; TCRdb's copy keeps in-frame clones and lacks some. The data show 110,000 to 150,000 clones, with approximately 80% seen just once and 3% to 4.5% held by the top ten. Sequenced: PBMCs. Receptors were obtained from a male donor in good health and CMV-seronegative.

In this sample, this clone turned up once. V and J are TRBV18 and TRBJ2-2; TRBD1 matches 8 bases. V lost 3 bases and J lost 1; bases outside the gene matches: 4. The CDR3 loop spans 16 amino acids. Germline V lookup: CDR1 KGHSH, CDR2 LQKENI. As DNA, the CDR3 is TGTGCCAGCTCACCTAATGACAGGGGGAACACCGGGGAGCTGTTTTTT. Residues: CASSPNDRGNTGELFF. Full variable domain (remainder filled in from reference TRBV18 and TRBJ2-2): NAGVMQNPRHLVRRRGQEARLRCSPMKGHSHVYWYRQLPEEGLKFMVYLQKENIIDESGMPKERFSAEFPKEGPSILRIQQVVRGDSAAYFCASSPNDRGNTGELFFGEGSRLTVL.

The chain has TRBV19 and TRBJ1-1; TRBD1 might be the D (5 bases). Germline loops: CDR1 LNHDA, CDR2 SQIVND (reference sequence). The CDR3 length is 16 residues. Trimming took 5 bases from V and 3 from J, leaving 19 bases between them. The CDR3 sequence is CASSRKEGGTDTEAFF. DNA of the CDR3: TGTGCCAGTAGTCGAAAGGAGGGAGGGACTGACACTGAAGCTTTCTTT.

The chain is built from TRBV6-5 and TRBJ2-7; 8 positions agree with TRBD1. The CDR3 is made up of 13 amino acids. With V trimmed by 6 bases and J by 5 bases, 6 bases remained unmatched. The germline V gene encodes CDR1 MNHEY and CDR2 SVGAGI. CDR3 sequence (DNA): TGTGCCAGCAGACGACAGGGGACTCACGAGCAGTACTTC. This sequence encodes CASRRQGTHEQYF.

The chain uses TRBV6-6 and TRBJ2-5; the D gene is possibly TRBD2 (5 bases). The CDR3 covers 14 residues. V was trimmed by 5 bases and J by 5 bases, leaving 15 bases between them. Per the germline V gene, CDR1 is MNHNY and CDR2 is SVGAGI (reference sequence). The CDR3 DNA reads as TGTGCCAGCAGTCGAGGGAGAGAGGTGGAGACCCAGTACTTC. Protein: CASSRGREVETQYF.

This chain connects TRBV18 to TRBJ1-5, with D possibly matching TRBD1 (5 bases). Germline lookup yields CDR1 KGHSH and CDR2 LQKENI. The CDR3 contains 14 residues. V was trimmed by 2 bases and J by 6 bases, leaving 11 bases between them. CDR3 in amino acids: CASSPSNQGQPQHF. The CDR3 bases are TGTGCCAGCTCACCATCGAATCAGGGTCAGCCCCAGCATTTT.

This clone was detected only a few times. The chain recombines TRBV7-9 with TRBJ2-5; 9 bases agree with TRBD1. TRBJ2-7 explains the end of the DNA better; the J call may be wrong. Germline loops: CDR1 SEHNR, CDR2 FQNEAQ (reference sequence). The CDR3 consists of 15 residues. The chain's CDR3 is CASSFGDRVGSEQYF. DNA of the CDR3: TGTGCCAGCAGCTTCGGGGACAGGGTTGGAAGCGAGCAGTACTTC.

This clone was recorded at least ten times. The V gene is TRBV27, the J gene TRBJ2-7; D might be TRBD2 (7 bases). The CDR3 totals 13 residues. V was clipped by 8 bases and J by 6 bases, with 17 bases between them. Germline V gives CDR1 MNHEY, CDR2 SMNVEV (reference sequence). CDR3 region: CASGTGGGGEQYF. DNA for the CDR3: TGTGCCAGCGGGACGGGGGGCGGGGGCGAGCAGTACTTC.

To note about this clone: Mismatch with germline at one junction end may stem from a read error. The chain employs TRBV7-7 and TRBJ1-2; D uncertain. Germline V CDR1 and CDR2: SSHAT, FNYEAQ (reference sequence). This CDR3 spans 14 amino acids. In DNA, the CDR3 is TGTGCTAGCAGCCCACTAGGGAGGAACTATGGCTACACCTTC. Translation gives CASSPLGRNYGYTF.

The genes are TRBV27 and TRBJ1-1; no definite D call. The CDR3 loop spans 10 amino acids. Trimming took 9 bases from V and 5 from J, leaving 7 bases between them. Germline CDR1 is MNHEY and CDR2 is SMNVEV (reference sequence). The CDR3 is CASAGTEAFF. The CDR3 nucleotides are TGTGCCAGTGCGGGTACTGAAGCTTTCTTT.

The CDR3 coding sequence is TGTGCCAGCAGTGGGGTATCGGGGTATAATTCACCCCTCCACTTT. It yields the protein CASSGVSGYNSPLHF. The chain is built from TRBV25-1 and TRBJ1-6, with no clear D. The CDR3 runs to 15 residues. Germline CDR1 reads MGHDK; CDR2 reads SYGVNS. Deletions cut 4 bases from V and 4 bases from J, with 11 bases between.

This clone was detected once. The rearrangement joins TRBV6-5 to TRBJ2-1; D ambiguous. The CDR3 extends over 15 amino acids. Germline-derived CDR1 and CDR2 are MNHEY and SVGAGI. V was pared by 0 bases and J by 5 bases, with 11 bases between. This CDR3 is CASSYSSPGDNEQFF. The CDR3 coding sequence is TGTGCCAGCAGTTACTCGAGTCCAGGCGACAATGAGCAGTTCTTC.

The chain links TRBV12-5 to TRBJ1-5; D perhaps matches TRBD1 (5 bases). The germline gives CDR1 LGHNT, CDR2 FRNRAP. The CDR3 extends over 13 amino acids. Trimming stripped 5 bases from V and 4 bases from J, with 9 bases between. This CDR3 is CASGTGGNQPQHF. The CDR3 nucleotides read TGTGCTAGTGGTACAGGTGGGAATCAGCCCCAGCATTTT.

This clone came up a few times. The chain joins TRBV27 to TRBJ2-1, with TRBD1 as a possible D gene (5 bases). The germline V and J ends were trimmed by 5 bases and 8 bases, with 19 bases remaining between them. The CDR3 extends over 15 amino acids. Germline CDR1 reads MNHEY; CDR2 reads SMNVEV (reference sequence). The CDR3 sequence: CASSATAGLRDEQFF. The DNA for the CDR3 is TGTGCCAGCAGTGCAACCGCAGGGTTAAGAGATGAGCAGTTCTTC.

The rearrangement joins TRBV6-1 to TRBJ2-1, with 11 bases fitting TRBD1. Germline CDR1 and CDR2: MNHNS and SASEGT. This CDR3 region has 14 residues. V trimming: 5 bases; J trimming: 10 bases; junction bases outside the gene matches: 7. The CDR3 loop reads CASSPRDRGIEQFF. The CDR3 DNA sequence: TGTGCCAGCAGTCCCCGGGACAGGGGGATAGAGCAGTTCTTC.

The chain carries TRBV7-3 and TRBJ2-1, with D maybe TRBD2 (5 bases). This CDR3 spans 16 amino acids. Per the germline V gene, CDR1 is SGHTA and CDR2 is FQGTGA. Trimming took 5 bases from V and 0 from J, leaving 14 bases between them. CDR3 nucleotides: TGTGCCAGCAGCCAAAGAGGAGGTAGCTCCTACAATGAGCAGTTCTTC. This encodes CASSQRGGSSYNEQFF.

This chain links TRBV25-1 with TRBJ2-7; D may be TRBD2 (5 bases). This CDR3 is built from 12 residues. V lost 4 bases and J lost 5, with 9 bases in between. Germline V gene sequence: CDR1 MGHDK, CDR2 SYGVNS. CDR3 amino acids: CASSGETDEQYF. The CDR3 DNA reads as TGTGCCAGCAGTGGGGAGACCGACGAGCAGTACTTC.

The rearrangement joins TRBV19 to TRBJ1-5; D is unresolved. V dropped 6 bases and J dropped 6 bases, with 12 bases sitting between them. The CDR3 spans 13 residues. The germline V gene has CDR1 LNHDA and CDR2 SQIVND (reference sequence). CDR3 loop: CASSPRRVQPQHF. As DNA, the CDR3 is TGTGCCAGTAGCCCAAGAAGAGTTCAGCCCCAGCATTTT. Looking up the rest from reference TRBV19 and TRBJ1-5 gives the full variable domain: DGGITQSPKYLFRKEGQNVTLSCEQNLNHDAMYWYRQDPGQGLRLIYYSQIVNDFQKGDIAEGYSVSREKKESFPLTVTSAQKNPTAFYLCASSPRRVQPQHFGDGTRLSIL.

This clone occurred once. J is TRBJ2-2 and V is TRBV5-1, with a possible D match to TRBD2 (6 bases). The V gene's germline CDR1 is SGHRS and CDR2 YFSETQ. V was trimmed by 5 bases and J by 4 bases, leaving 15 bases between them. CDR3 size: 15 residues. The DNA of the CDR3 is TGCGCCAGCAGGGGCTCCTTCGGGGGCACCGGGGAGCTGTTTTTT. It translates to CASRGSFGGTGELFF. The full variable domain, with the rest looked up from reference TRBV5-1 and TRBJ2-2, is KAGVTQTPRYLIKTRGQQVTLSCSPISGHRSVSWYQQTPGQGLQFLFEYFSETQRNKGNFPGRFSGRQFSNSRSEMNVSTLELGDSALYLCASRGSFGGTGELFFGEGSRLTVL.

The rearrangement links TRBV6-5 to TRBJ2-1, with 12 nucleotides matching TRBD2. This CDR3 has 15 amino acids. From germline, CDR1 is MNHEY and CDR2 SVGAGI. Losses at the gene ends were 6 bases for V and 6 bases for J; bases not matched to a gene: 6. The CDR3 nucleotides are TGTGCCAGCAGGGACCTAGCGGGAGGGCCCAATGAGCAGTTCTTC. Translation: CASRDLAGGPNEQFF.

This chain uses TRBV18 with TRBJ2-5, with a tentative D call TRBD2 (7 bases). V lost 4 bases to trimming and J lost 7 bases, with 22 bases between them. Germline CDR1 KGHSH, CDR2 LQKENI. This CDR3 is 16 amino acids long. The CDR3: CASSQGGNFIPGTQYF. The CDR3 coding sequence is TGTGCCAGCTCACAGGGGGGGAATTTCATACCAGGGACCCAGTACTTC.

The genes are TRBV6-1 and TRBJ2-7; the match to TRBD2 covers 7 bases. The CDR3 runs to 15 residues. After removal of 0 bases from V and 1 base from J, the junction contained 3 bases not matched to a gene. Germline CDR1 reads MNHNS; CDR2 reads SASEGT. The CDR3 loop reads CASSEAGGTSYEQYF. The CDR3 DNA sequence: TGTGCCAGCAGTGAAGCGGGAGGGACTTCCTACGAGCAGTACTTC.

The chain employs TRBV7-9 and TRBJ2-7; TRBD1 is a possible D gene (6 bases). Trimming pared 5 bases from V and 3 bases from J, leaving 14 bases between. The CDR3 sequence is 14 residues long. Germline V gives CDR1 SEHNR, CDR2 FQNEAQ (reference sequence). The CDR3 is CASSPSWTVYEQYF. The CDR3 DNA reads as TGTGCCAGCAGCCCCTCATGGACAGTCTACGAGCAGTACTTC.

This chain's CDR3 is CASSGDRGLYNEQFF. CDR3 sequence (DNA): TGTGCCAGCAGTGGCGACAGGGGACTTTACAATGAGCAGTTCTTC. The chain uses TRBV6-1 and TRBJ2-1, with 8 bases aligning to TRBD1. The V gene's germline CDR1 is MNHNS and CDR2 SASEGT. This CDR3 is built from 15 residues. V shed 4 bases and J 4 bases; nucleotides not matched to a gene: 6.

The table lists this clone with a few counts. The chain links TRBV6-5 to TRBJ2-7, with D maybe TRBD1 (5 bases). V lost 0 bases, J lost 4 bases, and 13 bases lay in between. Germline CDR1 and CDR2: MNHEY and SVGAGI. This CDR3 is 15 amino acids long. The CDR3 reads CASSYSAGQKYEQYF. The CDR3 region has the DNA TGTGCCAGCAGTTACTCGGCAGGGCAAAAGTACGAGCAGTACTTC.

The V gene is TRBV2, the J gene TRBJ2-5; 11 nucleotides line up with TRBD2. The CDR3 is 16 amino acids. The germline V gene has CDR1 SNHLY and CDR2 FYNNEI. The ends lost 6 bases at V and 3 bases at J; junction bases unmatched: 9. DNA for the CDR3: TGTGCCAGCAGGGCATTTAGCGGGGGGGCGAAAGAGACCCAGTACTTC. Translated: CASRAFSGGAKETQYF. The full variable domain, rest sourced from reference TRBV2 and TRBJ2-5, is EPEVTQTPSHQVTQMGQEVILRCVPISNHLYFYWYRQILGQKVEFLVSFYNNEISEKSEIFDDQFSVERPDGSNFTLKIRSTKLEDSAMYFCASRAFSGGAKETQYFGPGTRLLVL.

CDR3 residues: CASSSSVGLMNTEAFF. The CDR3 DNA is TGTGCCAGCAGTTCCTCAGTGGGCTTAATGAACACTGAAGCTTTCTTT. The chain uses TRBV7-6 and TRBJ1-1; the D is unclear. The germline gives CDR1 SGHVS, CDR2 FNYEAQ. This CDR3 is built from 16 residues. V lost 6 bases, J lost 0 bases, and 17 bases lay in between.

This chain connects TRBV6-5 to TRBJ2-1; 10 bases are a match to TRBD1. V was pared by 7 bases and J by 6 bases, with 9 bases of the junction left unmatched. The CDR3 sequence is 15 residues long. Germline CDR1 reads MNHEY; CDR2 reads SVGAGI. The CDR3 region is CASTPGQGGANEQFF. Written as DNA, the CDR3 is TGTGCCAGCACCCCAGGACAGGGGGGGGCCAATGAGCAGTTCTTC.

This chain links TRBV14 with TRBJ2-4; TRBD1 matches 7 bases. The germline V gene encodes CDR1 SGHDN and CDR2 FVKESK. This CDR3 is 17 amino acids long. Trimming took 0 bases from V and 1 from J; bases not matched to a gene: 6. For the CDR3, the DNA is TGTGCCAGCAGCCAAGAGGCCCTACAGGGGGCCAAAAACATTCAGTACTTC. Amino acids: CASSQEALQGAKNIQYF. Variable domain in full (rest from reference TRBV14 and TRBJ2-4): EAGVTQFPSHSVIEKGQTVTLRCDPISGHDNLYWYRRVMGKEIKFLLHFVKESKQDESGMPNNRFLAERTGGTYSTLKVQPAELEDSGVYFCASSQEALQGAKNIQYFGAGTRLSVL.